Listed below are T cell receptor beta chains from one sample, sequenced in a study of T cell responses to AZD1222 COVID-19 vaccine. The data were produced by immunoSEQ multiplex PCR, yet TCRdb's version contains in-frame clones alone and is incomplete. The sample carries about 130,000 clones, 86% recorded once. The sample was peripheral blood, taken on day 0 of AZD1222 vaccination. The receptors here all came from an adult in good health. Each CDR3 is given with its conserved first and last residue. The D gene is left open where the match is weak. A clone size is listed for some rows: how often the clone was seen (once, few, many), or a class if it is expanded.

clone_size j_call v_call d_call cdr3_aa cdr3_nt
NA TRBJ1-6 TRBV27 NA CASRPGNYYNSPLHF TGTGCCAGCAGGCCGGGAAACTACTATAATTCACCCCTCCACTTT
NA TRBJ2-7 TRBV6-5 NA CARGGAAQYF TGTGCCAGGGGCGGGGCAGCTCAGTACTTC
NA TRBJ1-1 TRBV28 NA CASSSGQNTEAFF TGTGCCAGCAGTTCGGGACAAAACACTGAAGCTTTCTTT
few TRBJ1-4 TRBV2 NA CASSEIREKLFF TGTGCCAGCAGTGAAATTCGTGAAAAACTGTTTTTT
NA TRBJ1-1 TRBV28 NA CASLPTDRLNTEAFF TGTGCCTCCCTCCCCACTGACAGGCTGAACACTGAAGCTTTCTTT
NA TRBJ2-2 TRBV9 NA CASSPLGGLTGELFF TGTGCCAGCAGCCCCCTCGGGGGGCTGACCGGGGAGCTGTTTTTT
NA TRBJ2-5 TRBV28 TRBD2 CASRPSGQGGGTQYF TGTGCCAGCAGACCCTCGGGGCAGGGCGGGGGGACCCAGTACTTC
once TRBJ2-1 TRBV5-6 TRBD2 CASSLYLAGGSYNEQFF TGTGCCAGCAGCTTGTATCTAGCGGGGGGTTCCTACAATGAGCAGTTCTTC
NA TRBJ2-7 TRBV9 TRBD1 CASSVRQGAEAYEQYF TGTGCCAGCAGCGTCCGACAGGGGGCGGAGGCCTACGAGCAGTACTTC
NA TRBJ2-7 TRBV28 NA CASRSTGRPEQYF TGTGCCAGCAGATCGACAGGGAGGCCCGAGCAGTACTTC
NA TRBJ2-2 TRBV18 NA CASSPTFEGWSTGELFF TGTGCCAGCTCACCAACTTTTGAGGGTTGGAGCACCGGGGAGCTGTTTTTT
NA TRBJ1-1 TRBV6-5 NA CASTMNTEAFF TGTGCCAGCACCATGAACACTGAAGCTTTCTTT
NA TRBJ1-4 TRBV4-3 NA CASSQAISEEKLFF TGCGCCAGCAGCCAAGCTATATCAGAGGAAAAACTGTTTTTT
NA TRBJ1-5 TRBV6-5 TRBD1 CASSYSRQGAQPQHF TGTGCCAGCAGTTACTCAAGACAGGGGGCTCAGCCCCAGCATTTT
NA TRBJ2-1 TRBV28 NA CASSYPGLRSYNEQFF TGTGCCAGCAGCTACCCGGGACTTCGCTCCTACAATGAGCAGTTCTTC
NA TRBJ1-4 TRBV5-5 NA CASSLEAYSTNEKLFF TGTGCCAGCAGCTTGGAGGCTTATTCAACTAATGAAAAACTGTTTTTT
few TRBJ1-2 TRBV20-1 TRBD1 CSASNIGQGGLYGYTF TGCAGTGCTAGTAATATTGGACAGGGTGGATTGTATGGCTACACCTTC
NA TRBJ1-5 TRBV12-5 NA CASGLSPTPPTQGSPQHF TGTGCTAGTGGTTTGAGCCCCACCCCTCCGACGCAGGGAAGTCCCCAGCATTTT
NA TRBJ2-7 TRBV19 TRBD2 CASSIRGGYEQYF TGTGCCAGTAGTATCCGCGGGGGGTACGAGCAGTACTTC
NA TRBJ1-3 TRBV7-2 NA CASSLAGNTIYF TGTGCCAGCAGCTTAGCTGGAAACACCATATATTTT
NA TRBJ1-2 TRBV6-1 NA CASSEAGGYTF TGTGCCAGCAGTGAAGCGGGTGGCTACACCTTC
NA TRBJ2-5 TRBV10-2 NA CASSVTRGETQYF TGCGCCAGCAGCGTCACCCGGGGAGAGACCCAGTACTTC
NA TRBJ2-2 TRBV10-3 NA CAISESFQTNTGELFF TGTGCCATCAGTGAGTCGTTTCAGACGAACACCGGGGAGCTGTTTTTT
NA TRBJ1-2 TRBV9 TRBD1 CASSDRQGADGYTF TGTGCCAGCAGCGACCGACAGGGGGCGGATGGCTACACCTTC
NA TRBJ1-1 TRBV30 NA CAWNQGNTEAFF TGTGCCTGGAATCAGGGAAACACTGAAGCTTTCTTT
NA TRBJ2-5 TRBV5-1 TRBD2 CASSLAASGGAKTQYF TGCGCCAGCAGCTTGGCCGCTAGCGGGGGGGCGAAGACCCAGTACTTC